This entry concerns a single T cell receptor (beta chain). The ends were cut back, 5 bases at V and 14 bases at J, with 14 bases in the middle. The CDR3 extends over 11 amino acids. The V gene's germline CDR1 is MNHEY and CDR2 SVGAGI. The data belong to a study of cytomegalovirus exposure and HLA in healthy donors. The PCR made use of 60 Vbeta and 13 Jbeta primers. Sequenced by immunoSEQ multiplex PCR; TCRdb stores in-frame clones only, minus some. The sample carries 200,000 or so clones, around 80% recorded once. This receptor was taken from a man aged 40-49 years in good health and CMV-seronegative. The rearrangement uses TRBV6-5 and TRBJ2-3; D gene unclear. Sequencing was performed on PBMCs. The CDR3 here is CASSLRPHTYF. The DNA of the CDR3 is TGTGCCAGCAGTCTACGTCCTCATACGTATTTT.